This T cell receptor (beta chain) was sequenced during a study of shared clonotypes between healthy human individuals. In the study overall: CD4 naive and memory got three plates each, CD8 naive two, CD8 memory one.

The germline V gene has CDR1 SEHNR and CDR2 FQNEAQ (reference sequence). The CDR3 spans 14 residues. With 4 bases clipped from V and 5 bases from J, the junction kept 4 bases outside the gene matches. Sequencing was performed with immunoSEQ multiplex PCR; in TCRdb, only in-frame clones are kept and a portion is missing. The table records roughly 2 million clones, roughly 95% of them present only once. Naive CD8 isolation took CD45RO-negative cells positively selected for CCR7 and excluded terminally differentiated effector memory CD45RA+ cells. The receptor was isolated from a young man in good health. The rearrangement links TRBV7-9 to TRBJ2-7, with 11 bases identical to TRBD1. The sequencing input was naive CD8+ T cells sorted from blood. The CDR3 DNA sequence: TGTGCCAGCAGCTGGACAGGGGGCATCGACGAGCAGTACTTC. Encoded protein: CASSWTGGIDEQYF.